The 26 T cell receptor beta chains below all came from one sample that was sequenced in a study of vaccination and CD4 T cells after COVID-19 (dated by TCRdb to between 2021 and 2023). These TCRs' antigens remain unknown. The sample's time point label, decoded: late sampling 161 to 241 days after vaccination in a few convalescent patients. Read against the paper, the sample's treatment or condition label means: roughly 10-day PBMC culture with coronavirus spike peptide pools or control peptides (ViraFEST assay). The library was built by means of PCR. The sequencer listed for this sample is Illumina iSeq 100. DNA from cultured CD4+ T cells was subjected to TCR sequencing with the Oncomine TCR Beta short-read assay at the Johns Hopkins FTIC core. TCRdb ran its own pipeline on the public reads, namely fastp trimming at Q25 and MiXCR clone calling, and kept in-frame beta chains. Rows matching on CDR3 protein sequence are summarized as one entry with the most common DNA and genes. In all, the sample holds 23,000 or so distinct CDR3 sequences, and 30% of those were seen once. The top ten clones comprise just over 3% of the sample.

Sequenced material: CD4+ T cells from blood, cultured in vitro, taken about 7 months after SARS-CoV-2 vaccination. The receptors come from a human donor who had recovered from COVID-19.

The J gene is TRBJ2-7, the V gene TRBV11-3, with TRBD1 as a possible D gene (6 bases). The V gene lost 5 bases and the J gene lost 1 base, with 12 bases spanning the gap. There are 14 residues in the CDR3. Germline V gene data show CDR1 as SGHNT and CDR2 as YENEEA. DNA of the CDR3: TGTGCCAGCAGCCGATTTGGACAGTCCTACGAGCAGTACTTC. Translated: CASSRFGQSYEQYF. Using reference TRBV11-3 and TRBJ2-7 for the parts outside the CDR3, the full variable domain is EAGVVQSPRYKIIEKKQPVAFWCNPISGHNTLYWYLQNLGQGPELLIRYENEEAVDDSQLPKDRFSAERLKGVDSTLKIQPAELGDSAVYLCASSRFGQSYEQYFGPGTRLTVT.

The chain has TRBV18 and TRBJ2-7; D possibly matches TRBD1 or TRBD2 (6 bases each). Germline assignment: CDR1 KGHSH and CDR2 LQKENI. V was trimmed by 1 base and J by 7 bases, leaving 17 bases between them. The CDR3 is 15 amino acids. The CDR3 nucleotides read TGTGCCAGCTCACCACGGTTTACAGGGACTGGGGAGCAGTACTTC. This encodes CASSPRFTGTGEQYF.

This chain joins TRBV20-1 and TRBJ2-5; D unclear. The CDR3 length is 11 residues. Deletions cut 4 bases from V and 5 bases from J, with 8 bases between. In germline, CDR1 is DFQATT, CDR2 SNEGSKA (reference sequence). The CDR3 reads CSATPKETQYF. The CDR3 DNA is TGCAGTGCTACCCCCAAGGAGACCCAGTACTTC.

The chain combines TRBV7-9 with TRBJ2-3; D is uncertain. Trimming cost V 4 bases and J 1 base, with 9 bases left between them. This CDR3 region has 14 residues. Germline V gene sequence: CDR1 SEHNR, CDR2 FQNEAQ (reference sequence). CDR3 amino acids: CASSSRAGTDTQYF. In nucleotides, the CDR3 is TGTGCCAGCAGCTCCCGGGCCGGCACAGATACGCAGTATTTT.

This sequence joins TRBV19 and TRBJ2-7, with 7 bases that match TRBD2. V lost 0 bases to trimming and J lost 6 bases; unmatched junction nucleotides: 8. This CDR3 region has 15 residues. Looked up from germline, CDR1 is LNHDA and CDR2 is SQIVND (reference sequence). CDR3 in amino acids: CASSIDVGLVSEQYF. CDR3 sequence (DNA): TGTGCCAGTAGTATAGATGTCGGACTAGTTTCCGAGCAGTACTTC. The entire variable domain, with the rest obtained from reference TRBV19 and TRBJ2-7, is as follows: DGGITQSPKYLFRKEGQNVTLSCEQNLNHDAMYWYRQDPGQGLRLIYYSQIVNDFQKGDIAEGYSVSREKKESFPLTVTSAQKNPTAFYLCASSIDVGLVSEQYFGPGTRLTVT.

This clonotype is termed medium-sized. J is TRBJ1-2 and V is TRBV7-3; D gene unclear. The V gene's germline CDR1 is SGHTA and CDR2 FQGTGA. This CDR3 comprises 13 residues. The V end lost 5 bases, the J end lost 0 bases, and 7 bases lay between the germline ends. The CDR3 loop reads CASSPQPNYGYTF. CDR3 nucleotides: TGTGCCAGCAGCCCTCAGCCTAACTATGGCTACACCTTC.

V gene TRBV20-1 combines with J gene TRBJ1-4, with a tentative D call TRBD1 (5 bases). The CDR3 has 11 amino acids. The V and J ends lost 6 bases and 12 bases respectively, with 14 bases between them. Germline-derived CDR1 and CDR2 are DFQATT and SNEGSKA (reference sequence). CDR3 sequence: CSAPTETELFF. The CDR3 DNA reads TGCAGTGCCCCGACAGAAACGGAACTGTTTTTT.

Within the sample, this clonotype is medium-sized (0.01 to 0.1%). The chain employs TRBV28 and TRBJ2-1; D is perhaps TRBD2 (6 bases). The CDR3 covers 12 residues. The ends were cut back, 3 bases at V and 14 bases at J, with 14 bases in the middle. Germline CDR1 reads MDHEN; CDR2 reads SYDVKM. In DNA, the CDR3 is TGTGCCAGCAGTTTTGTGGCGGGAAAAGAGTTCTTC. This codes for CASSFVAGKEFF.

V and J are TRBV28 and TRBJ2-5; D remains ambiguous. This CDR3 has 15 residues. Trimming took 5 bases from V and 4 from J, leaving 17 bases between them. Germline CDR1 reads MDHEN; CDR2 reads SYDVKM. This chain's CDR3 is CASSPSAQAGETQYF. The CDR3 bases are TGTGCCAGCAGTCCTTCGGCCCAGGCAGGAGAGACCCAGTACTTC.

This chain links TRBV29-1 with TRBJ2-7; 10 nucleotides align to TRBD2. Germline lookup yields CDR1 SQVTM and CDR2 ANQGSEA. After removal of 4 bases from V and 7 bases from J, the junction contained 7 bases not matched to a gene. This CDR3 has 13 amino acids. In DNA form, the CDR3 reads TGCAGCGTTGCAATGAATAGCGGGAGGGAGCAGTACTTC. This encodes CSVAMNSGREQYF.

The chain carries TRBV5-5 and TRBJ2-5; 9 bases are a match to TRBD1. Germline assignment: CDR1 SGHKS and CDR2 YYEKEE (reference sequence). The V segment lost 4 bases and the J segment 3 bases; nucleotides outside the gene matches: 1. The CDR3 loop spans 13 amino acids. CDR3 nucleotide sequence: TGTGCCAGCAGCCGGACAGGGGAAGAGACCCAGTACTTC. Its protein product is CASSRTGEETQYF.

The gene calls are TRBV5-4 and TRBJ2-1; D remains unclear. Germline V CDR1 and CDR2: SGHNT, YYREEE (reference sequence). CDR3 length equals 15 residues. The V and J ends lost 4 bases and 2 bases respectively, with 13 bases between them. The DNA of the CDR3 is TGTGCCAGCAGCCAAGGAGTAATGGCCTACAATGAGCAGTTCTTC. Its protein is CASSQGVMAYNEQFF.

This clonotype rates as medium-sized (0.01 to 0.1%). The V and J genes are TRBV6-1 and TRBJ2-7; D remains unclear. Per the germline V gene, CDR1 is MNHNS and CDR2 is SASEGT. CDR3 length: 13 residues. Trimming stripped 4 bases from V and 0 bases from J, with 7 bases between. CDR3 residues: CASSVGISYEQYF. DNA for the CDR3: TGTGCCAGCAGTGTTGGGATCTCCTACGAGCAGTACTTC.

This clonotype was picked up a small number of times. The junction departs from germline at one end; a sequencing error may be responsible. The chain couples TRBV15 to TRBJ2-1; the D gene could be TRBD1 or TRBD2 (5 bases each). Germline assignment: CDR1 LNHNV and CDR2 YYDKDF (reference sequence). The CDR3 is made up of 13 amino acids. The CDR3 DNA sequence: TGTGCCACCTCTCTTCGTGGACGGGGCTCCTTGCTCTTC. Amino acids: CATSLRGRGSLLF.

This chain uses TRBV19 with TRBJ1-1; a weak D match, TRBD1 (6 bases). Germline V gene lookup returns CDR1 LNHDA and CDR2 SQIVND (reference sequence). The CDR3 runs 17 residues. V was trimmed by 4 bases and J by 4 bases, leaving 22 bases between them. CDR3 nucleotide sequence: TGTGCCAGTAGTACCCGGGGGACATTCCTATGGGGCACTGAAGCTTTCTTT. Translated: CASSTRGTFLWGTEAFF. The whole variable domain, filled in from reference TRBV19 and TRBJ1-1, reads DGGITQSPKYLFRKEGQNVTLSCEQNLNHDAMYWYRQDPGQGLRLIYYSQIVNDFQKGDIAEGYSVSREKKESFPLTVTSAQKNPTAFYLCASSTRGTFLWGTEAFFGQGTRLTVV.

Points on this clonotype: The germline gene is not matched at one end of the junction; a read error may be the cause. V is TRBV7-6 and J is TRBJ1-2, with 7 bases aligning to TRBD1. This CDR3 has 14 residues. Germline V gene sequence: CDR1 SGHVS, CDR2 FNYEAQ. CDR3 bases: TGTGCCAACAGCTCAAGACAGGGAGGCTCCGGCTACACCTTC. Encoded protein: CANSSRQGGSGYTF.

The CDR3 DNA reads TGTGCCAGCAGTTACTCAAAAGGAACTAGGGTTTGGGAGACCCAGTACTTC. Translating it yields CASSYSKGTRVWETQYF. The chain joins TRBV6-5 to TRBJ2-5, with D tentatively TRBD2 (5 bases). V lost 0 bases, J lost 5 bases, and 19 bases lay in between. Per germline, CDR1 MNHEY and CDR2 SVGAGI. The CDR3 runs to 17 residues.

V usage is TRBV20-1 and J usage is TRBJ2-1; D is unclear. The length of the CDR3 is 12 residues. With 0 bases removed from V and 8 bases from J, the gap between germline ends came to 8 bases. Germline assignment: CDR1 DFQATT and CDR2 SNEGSKA (reference sequence). CDR3 sequence (DNA): TGCAGTGCTAGAGATTCCCATTATGAGCAGTTCTTC. Amino acid sequence: CSARDSHYEQFF.

In its sample, this clonotype was seen a few times. This chain uses TRBV6-5 with TRBJ2-1, with 9 positions matching TRBD2. Trimming took 0 bases from V and 5 from J; bases not matched to a gene: 5. CDR1 is MNHEY and CDR2 is SVGAGI in the germline V gene. The CDR3 is 16 amino acids. CDR3 in DNA: TGTGCCAGCAGTTACTCGAACCTAGCGGGGAACAATGAGCAGTTCTTC. This translates into CASSYSNLAGNNEQFF.

The V and J genes are TRBV27 and TRBJ2-7, with 11 bases that match TRBD2. Germline CDR1 and CDR2: MNHEY and SMNVEV (reference sequence). Trimming at V came to 5 bases and at J to 2 bases, leaving 8 bases not matched to a gene. The CDR3 loop spans 16 amino acids. DNA of the CDR3: TGTGCCAGCAGTGGACTAGCGGGTATAAAGGCCTACGAGCAGTACTTC. Protein product: CASSGLAGIKAYEQYF.

This sequence joins TRBV7-9 and TRBJ1-5; D is undetermined. Germline values: CDR1 SEHNR, CDR2 FQNEAQ (reference sequence). The ends were cut back, 4 bases at V and 3 bases at J, with 4 bases in the middle. This CDR3 contains 12 residues. The CDR3 DNA is TGTGCCAGCAGCTCTGACAATCAGCCCCAGCATTTT. It yields the protein CASSSDNQPQHF.

This clonotype has more than one count but fewer than ten. The V call is TRBV21-1, the J call TRBJ2-5. TRBV21-1 is tagged as a pseudogene. The CDR3 contains 14 residues. The chain's CDR3 is CASSKRFFQETQYF. CDR3 nucleotide sequence: TGTGCCAGCAGCAAACGGTTTTTCCAAGAGACCCAGTACTTC.

This clonotype was seen a handful of times. This CDR3 is CASSIGLEQYF. Here the CDR3 DNA reads TGTGCCAGTAGTATAGGATTGGAGCAGTACTTC. The J gene is TRBJ2-7, the V gene TRBV19; D is unclear. Trimming took 1 base from V and 7 from J, leaving 5 bases between them. This CDR3 has 11 amino acids. Germline lookup yields CDR1 LNHDA and CDR2 SQIVND (reference sequence).

The rearrangement links TRBV11-2 to TRBJ2-7; 11 positions agree with TRBD1. CDR1 and CDR2 from the germline V gene are SGHAT and FQNNGV. V lost 4 bases to trimming and J lost 6 bases; unmatched junction nucleotides: 5. The CDR3 sequence is 14 residues long. CDR3 nucleotides: TGTGCCAGCAGCTCCTCGGGACAGGGGGGCGAGCAGTACTTC. It is translated as CASSSSGQGGEQYF.

The CDR3 bases are TGTGCCAGCAGTTTATCGGGCGGGAAAGAGACCCAGTACTTC. This encodes CASSLSGGKETQYF. The chain links TRBV28 to TRBJ2-5; a weak D match, TRBD2 (6 bases). The CDR3 length is 14 residues. Germline loops: CDR1 MDHEN, CDR2 SYDVKM. Deletions cut 1 base from V and 3 bases from J, with 9 bases between.

Of note for this clonotype: The junction does not match germline at one end; this may be a read error. The genes are TRBV7-6 and TRBJ1-2, with D unresolved. Per the germline V gene, CDR1 is SGHVS and CDR2 is FNYEAQ. The CDR3 spans 15 residues. CDR3 region: CASSQGGVDFYGYTF. The CDR3, as DNA: TGTGCTAGCAGCCAAGGTGGGGTAGATTTCTATGGCTACACCTTC.